What follows is one TCR beta chain and its context. Its antigen is as yet unknown. MiXCR was run by TCRdb on the 5' RACE reads, yielding one entry per CDR3 protein. The repertoire holds about 30,000 distinct CDR3 sequences, with less than 7.5% as singletons. The data were obtained in a study of early T cells in non-severe SARS-CoV-2 infection. General study results and limits: In VDJdb matching, anti-spike CD8 responses were favored while private and CD4 specificities went missing.

CDR3 size: 17 residues. Germline CDR1 and CDR2: LGHNA and YSLEER. The J segment lost 4 bases and the V segment lost 0 bases, leaving 9 bases of the junction unmatched. The TCR was taken from an adult who was a healthcare worker with PCR-confirmed SARS-CoV-2 infection or an uninfected control (not recorded which). This chain connects TRBV4-3 to TRBJ2-1; 7 bases line up with TRBD1. The sequencing input was whole blood. CDR3 residues: CASSQEEQGSEYNEQFF. The DNA for the CDR3 is TGCGCCAGCAGCCAAGAAGAACAGGGGTCAGAATACAATGAGCAGTTCTTC.